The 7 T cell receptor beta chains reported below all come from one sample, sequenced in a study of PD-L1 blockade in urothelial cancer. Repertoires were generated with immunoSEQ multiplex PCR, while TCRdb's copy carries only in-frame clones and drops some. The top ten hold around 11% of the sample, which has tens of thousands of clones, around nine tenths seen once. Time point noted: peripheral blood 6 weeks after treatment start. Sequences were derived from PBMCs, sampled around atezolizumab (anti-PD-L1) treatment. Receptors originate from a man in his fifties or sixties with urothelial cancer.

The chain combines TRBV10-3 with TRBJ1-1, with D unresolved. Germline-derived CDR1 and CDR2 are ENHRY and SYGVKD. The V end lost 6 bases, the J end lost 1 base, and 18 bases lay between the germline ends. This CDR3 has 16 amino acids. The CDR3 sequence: CAISDLSAGSNTEAFF. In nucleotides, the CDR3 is TGTGCCATCAGCGATTTATCCGCGGGTTCGAACACTGAAGCTTTCTTT.

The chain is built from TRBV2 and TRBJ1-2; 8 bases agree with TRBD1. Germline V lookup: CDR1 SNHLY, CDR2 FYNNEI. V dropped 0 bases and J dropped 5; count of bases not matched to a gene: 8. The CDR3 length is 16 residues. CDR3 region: CASSEALRTGPYGYTF. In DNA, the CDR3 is TGTGCCAGCAGTGAAGCCTTGAGGACAGGGCCGTATGGCTACACCTTC. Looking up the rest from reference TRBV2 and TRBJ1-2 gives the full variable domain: EPEVTQTPSHQVTQMGQEVILRCVPISNHLYFYWYRQILGQKVEFLVSFYNNEISEKSEIFDDQFSVERPDGSNFTLKIRSTKLEDSAMYFCASSEALRTGPYGYTFGSGTRLTVV.

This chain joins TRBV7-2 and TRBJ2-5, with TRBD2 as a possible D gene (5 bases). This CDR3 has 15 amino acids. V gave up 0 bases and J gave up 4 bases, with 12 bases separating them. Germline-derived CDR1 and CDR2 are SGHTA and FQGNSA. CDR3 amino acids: CASSLARTRGETQYF. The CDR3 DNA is TGTGCCAGCAGCTTAGCGCGGACCCGGGGAGAGACCCAGTACTTC. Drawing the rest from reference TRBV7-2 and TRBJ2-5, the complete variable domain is GAGVSQSPSNKVTEKGKDVELRCDPISGHTALYWYRQSLGQGLEFLIYFQGNSAPDKSGLPSDRFSAERTGGSVSTLTIQRTQQEDSAVYLCASSLARTRGETQYFGPGTRLLVL.

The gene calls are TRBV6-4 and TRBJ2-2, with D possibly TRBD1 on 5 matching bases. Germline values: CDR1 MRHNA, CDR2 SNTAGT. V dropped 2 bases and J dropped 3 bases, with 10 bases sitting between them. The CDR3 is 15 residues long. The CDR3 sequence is CASSDKGADTGELFF. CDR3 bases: TGTGCCAGCAGTGACAAAGGGGCTGACACCGGGGAGCTGTTTTTT.

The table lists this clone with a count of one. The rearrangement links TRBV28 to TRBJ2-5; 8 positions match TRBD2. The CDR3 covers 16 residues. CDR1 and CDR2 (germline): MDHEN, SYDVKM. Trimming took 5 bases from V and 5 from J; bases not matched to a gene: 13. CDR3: CASSLRGSGMGETQYF. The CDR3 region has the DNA TGTGCCAGCAGTCTCCGGGGTAGCGGGATGGGGGAGACCCAGTACTTC.

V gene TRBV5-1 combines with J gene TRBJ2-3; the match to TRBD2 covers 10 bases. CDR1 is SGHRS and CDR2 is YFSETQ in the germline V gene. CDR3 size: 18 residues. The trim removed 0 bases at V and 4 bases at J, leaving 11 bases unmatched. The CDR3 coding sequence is TGCGCCAGCAGCTTGGGCGGCTATAGCGGGGGGCGGGCAGATACGCAGTATTTT. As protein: CASSLGGYSGGRADTQYF.

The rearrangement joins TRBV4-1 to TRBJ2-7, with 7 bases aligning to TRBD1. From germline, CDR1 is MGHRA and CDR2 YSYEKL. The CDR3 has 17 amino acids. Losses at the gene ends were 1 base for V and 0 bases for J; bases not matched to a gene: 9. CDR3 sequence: CASSQVWTRDSSYEQYF. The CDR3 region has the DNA TGCGCCAGCAGCCAAGTATGGACCCGGGACAGCTCCTACGAGCAGTACTTC.